This T cell receptor (beta chain) was sequenced for a study of blood T cells in healthy people across ages. Note on this clonotype: Because the CDR3's place on the DNA is in doubt, the DNA is left out and the CDR3 is given as listed by TCRdb.

Germline CDR1 is MNHEY and CDR2 is SVGEGT. The CDR3 is 18 amino acids in total, end residues counted. The second PCR ran about 6 to 12 cycles with a sample-barcoded 5' primer and J-beta primers. MiXCR, run by TCRdb on the 5' RACE reads, gives a single entry per CDR3 protein. The table has some 750,000 distinct CDR3 sequences, about 20% seen once. The sample taken for sequencing was blood. This TCR came from an older man in good health. V is TRBV6-2 or TRBV6-3 and J is TRBJ2-1; no DNA check was done on the table's D call, TRBD1. This CDR3 reads CASSYSAFGGGSGNEQSF.